The entry below gives a single T cell receptor (beta chain) sequence along with its context. Original processing notes: Estimated nucleated cell counts came from reference gene primer amplification. Data came from immunoSEQ multiplex PCR; TCRdb stores just in-frame clones and leaves some out. That table supplies the V and J calls and clone size; D and trimming were determined from the DNA. Of 60,000 or so clones listed, around 87% are singletons. The data belong to a study of blood T cell repertoires in COVID-19. V was cut by 0 bases and J by 0 bases, with 12 bases left in between. The germline V gene has CDR1 LGHNA and CDR2 YNFKEQ. The CDR3 loop spans 18 amino acids.

J is TRBJ1-6 and V is TRBV4-2, with TRBD1 as a possible D gene (6 bases). Sequencing was performed on peripheral blood. The receptor was isolated from a man aged 55 to 70 with acute or convalescent COVID-19. Here the CDR3 reads CASSQDRTEYSYNSPLHF. Here the CDR3 DNA reads TGTGCCAGCAGCCAAGATCGGACAGAATACTCCTATAATTCACCCCTCCACTTT.